One sample yielded the 10 T cell receptor beta chains listed below, sequenced in a study of CD8 T cells in ankylosing spondylitis. MiXCR was run by TCRdb on the 5' RACE reads, yielding one entry per CDR3 protein. The table includes about 340,000 distinct CDR3 sequences, around 15% detected once. Sequenced sample: blood, either unsorted or a sorted T cell fraction (not recorded which). The source is a male donor with ankylosing spondylitis or in good health (not recorded which).

A few counts support this clonotype. The chain has TRBV20-1 and TRBJ1-2; maybe TRBD1 (5 bases). Germline lookup yields CDR1 DFQATT and CDR2 SNEGSKA (reference sequence). The length of the CDR3 is 12 residues. Trimming took off 5 bases at V and 10 bases at J, with 17 bases between the two ends. The CDR3 DNA sequence: TGCAGTGCTTCAAACTCCAGGGTGGACTACACCTTC. Its translation is CSASNSRVDYTF.

This clonotype showed up just a few times. The rearrangement links TRBV5-1 to TRBJ2-6; D may be TRBD2 (7 bases). Germline assignment: CDR1 SGHRS and CDR2 YFSETQ. This CDR3 region has 18 residues. V was trimmed by 0 bases and J by 4 bases, leaving 17 bases between them. Here the CDR3 reads CASSLVLGGAPGANVLTF. Written as DNA, the CDR3 is TGCGCCAGCAGCTTGGTACTGGGGGGGGCGCCAGGGGCCAACGTCCTGACTTTC. Drawing the rest from reference TRBV5-1 and TRBJ2-6, the complete variable domain is KAGVTQTPRYLIKTRGQQVTLSCSPISGHRSVSWYQQTPGQGLQFLFEYFSETQRNKGNFPGRFSGRQFSNSRSEMNVSTLELGDSALYLCASSLVLGGAPGANVLTFGAGSRLTVL.

V is TRBV6-1 and J is TRBJ1-5; no firm D call. The germline CDR1 and CDR2 sequences are MNHNS and SASEGT. This CDR3 has 17 residues. V lost 11 bases to trimming and J lost 2 bases, with 25 bases between them. The CDR3 coding sequence is TGTGCCTCCCGTGATGGCTCCACTATTATGGGCAATCAGCCCCAGCATTTT. It codes for CASRDGSTIMGNQPQHF.

Only a few counts were recorded for this clonotype. J is TRBJ2-3 and V is TRBV4-2; 10 bases are shared with TRBD2. The J segment lost 2 bases and the V segment lost 4 bases, leaving 12 bases of the junction unmatched. The CDR3 runs 18 residues. In germline, CDR1 is LGHNA, CDR2 YNFKEQ. This CDR3 is CASSPLQTSGAVTDTQYF. CDR3 coding DNA: TGTGCCAGCAGCCCACTTCAAACTAGCGGGGCTGTCACAGATACGCAGTATTTT.

This chain uses TRBV5-1 with TRBJ2-1; 8 positions agree with TRBD2. Germline CDR1 SGHRS, CDR2 YFSETQ. Trimming took 0 bases from V and 5 from J; bases not matched to a gene: 7. This CDR3 contains 16 residues. CDR3 sequence reads: CASSLVGTRSNNEQFF. CDR3 sequence (DNA): TGCGCCAGCAGCTTGGTGGGGACTAGGAGTAACAATGAGCAGTTCTTC.

J is TRBJ2-3 and V is TRBV20-1; no firm D call. V lost 3 bases and J lost 0, with 7 bases in between. The CDR3 spans 13 residues. CDR1 and CDR2 from the germline V gene are DFQATT and SNEGSKA (reference sequence). CDR3 in amino acids: CSASGASTDTQYF. The CDR3 region has the DNA TGCAGTGCTAGCGGCGCTAGCACAGATACGCAGTATTTT.

The rearrangement links TRBV27 to TRBJ2-3, with TRBD2 matching 13 bases. With V trimmed by 6 bases and J by 0 bases, 3 bases remained unmatched. Per the germline V gene, CDR1 is MNHEY and CDR2 is SMNVEV (reference sequence). The CDR3 totals 16 residues. In nucleotides, the CDR3 is TGTGCCAGCAGGGGACTAGCGGGAACTAGCACAGATACGCAGTATTTT. This codes for CASRGLAGTSTDTQYF.

V is TRBV2 and J is TRBJ2-3; no definite D call. This CDR3 has 16 amino acids. V lost 4 bases and J lost 5, with 19 bases in between. CDR1 SNHLY and CDR2 FYNNEI come from the germline V gene. This CDR3 reads CASSVGSSTQRDTQYF. As DNA, the CDR3 is TGTGCCAGCAGTGTTGGTTCGTCCACGCAGCGAGATACGCAGTATTTT.

This clonotype has more than one count but fewer than ten. The CDR3 nucleotides read TGTGCCAGCAGCCTGGGACCGCTTATGGAAAAACTGTTTTTT. This sequence encodes CASSLGPLMEKLFF. The rearrangement joins TRBV7-8 to TRBJ1-4; possible D gene TRBD1, 5 bases. This CDR3 has 14 residues. The V end lost 5 bases, the J end lost 8 bases, and 15 bases lay between the germline ends. Germline loops: CDR1 SGHVS, CDR2 FQNEAQ.

V is TRBV5-1 and J is TRBJ2-5, with 10 nucleotides matching TRBD2. Germline V gene sequence: CDR1 SGHRS, CDR2 YFSETQ. V was pared by 4 bases and J by 3 bases, with 6 bases of the junction left unmatched. The CDR3 totals 15 residues. The CDR3 nucleotides are TGCGCCAGCAGCCCCGGACTAGCGGAAAAAGAGACCCAGTACTTC. This encodes CASSPGLAEKETQYF.